The rows below give T cell receptor beta chains drawn from one sample of a study of blood T cell repertoires in COVID-19. Method: immunoSEQ multiplex PCR; TCRdb's copy keeps in-frame clones and lacks some. The sample carries around 260,000 clones, 80% to 90% recorded once. The sequenced sample was PBMCs or T cells enriched from blood (not recorded which). The receptors stem from a woman aged 25 to 39 who had recovered from COVID-19. CDR3s include the opening cysteine and the closing phenylalanine or tryptophan. A D gene is named only where the DNA matches it firmly. Clone size appears in some rows only: once, few, many, or a class for an expanded clone.

TGCGCCAGCAGCCCCCCCCGGGGGGCAGTCACCGGGGAGCTGTTTTTT CASSPPRGAVTGELFF TRBV4-1 . . TRBJ2-2
TGTGCCAGCAGCTTATCTAGCTACAATGAGCAGTTCTTC CASSLSSYNEQFF TRBV11-2 . . TRBJ2-1
TGTGCCAGCAGCACCCAGGGGGGACAGATGAACACTGAAGCTTTCTTT CASSTQGGQMNTEAFF TRBV7-6 TRBD1 . TRBJ1-1
TGTGCCAGCAGCAAAACAGGGTCGGATTATGGCTACACCTTC CASSKTGSDYGYTF TRBV2 . . TRBJ1-2
TGTGCCAGTAGTCCCCGACAGGGCCGAAGGGGCAATCAGCCCCAGCATTTT CASSPRQGRRGNQPQHF TRBV19 TRBD1 . TRBJ1-5
TGTGCCAGCAGTTTACAGACTGGTGATACGCAGTATTTT CASSLQTGDTQYF TRBV27 . . TRBJ2-3
TGTGCCAGCAGTTTAGCAGGGGCATCTCACTATGGCTACACCTTC CASSLAGASHYGYTF TRBV27 . . TRBJ1-2
TGTGCCACCAGCGGATGGACAGGGACTACAGCTTTCTTT CATSGWTGTTAFF TRBV15 TRBD1 . TRBJ1-1
TGTGCCAGCAGCCAAGCTCCAGGGACAGGAAACACCATATATTTT CASSQAPGTGNTIYF TRBV3-1/TRBV3-2 . . TRBJ1-3
TGTGCCAGCAGCCGACAGTCGAGCTCTGGAAACACCATATATTTT CASSRQSSSGNTIYF TRBV6-5 . . TRBJ1-3
TGTGCCAGCAGTTGGGAAACAGGAAATCAGCCCCAGCATTTT CASSWETGNQPQHF TRBV7-8 . . TRBJ1-5
TGTGCCAGCAGCGTAGCAGGGGGTAAGACTGAAGCTTTCTTT CASSVAGGKTEAFF TRBV9 TRBD1 . TRBJ1-1
TGTGCCAGCAGCTCCCAGACAGACACGAATGAAAAACTGTTTTTT CASSSQTDTNEKLFF TRBV13 . . TRBJ1-4
TGTGCCAGCAGTTTCCCCCGGGGTGGAGGCTACACCTTC CASSFPRGGGYTF TRBV28 . . TRBJ1-2
TGTGCCAGCAGCGTAGACAGGGGGCAAGGATATGGCTACACCTTC CASSVDRGQGYGYTF TRBV7-9 TRBD1 . TRBJ1-2
TGTGCCTGGAACCGGGACAGCAATGGCTACACCTTC CAWNRDSNGYTF TRBV30 TRBD1 . TRBJ1-2
TGCGCCAGCAGCCAGCATAGGCAGGGGAAGGATGAAAAACTGTTTTTT CASSQHRQGKDEKLFF TRBV4-1 . few TRBJ1-4
TGTGCCAGCAGATCAGTGGCTGTGCTCTACAATGAGCAGTTCTTC CASRSVAVLYNEQFF TRBV6-5 . . TRBJ2-1
TGCGCCAGCAGCTTGGCCAACACGGGGGACGAGCAGTACTTC CASSLANTGDEQYF TRBV5-1 . . TRBJ2-7
TGCAGCGTCGGGACATCCCCATGGGACGAGCAGTACTTC CSVGTSPWDEQYF TRBV29-1 . . TRBJ2-7
TGTGCCAGCAGTCCCCAACGGGGGACAGATACGCAGTATTTT CASSPQRGTDTQYF TRBV6-5 . . TRBJ2-3
TGTGCCAGCAGCCAAGACGTCAGGAACACTGAAGCTTTCTTT CASSQDVRNTEAFF TRBV3-1/TRBV3-2 . . TRBJ1-1
TGTGCCAGCAGTATGGGACTTTCCTACGAGCAGTACTTC CASSMGLSYEQYF TRBV27 . . TRBJ2-7
TGTGCCAGCAGCCAAGAGGTAGTAGCGGGAGCAGATACGCAGTATTTT CASSQEVVAGADTQYF TRBV4-2 TRBD2 . TRBJ2-3
TGTGCCAGCAGCTTAACAAACTATGGCTACACCTTC CASSLTNYGYTF TRBV5-8 . . TRBJ1-2
TGTGCCAGTAGTATAGCCGGGACAGGTTCGGGTGAGCAGTTCTTC CASSIAGTGSGEQFF TRBV19 TRBD1 . TRBJ2-1
TGTGCCAGCAGCTTAATCTCCAGCACCGGGGAGCTGTTTTTT CASSLISSTGELFF TRBV7-3 . . TRBJ2-2
TGTGCCAGTAGTATTGGAGGGGGCCTTAACTATGGCTACACCTTC CASSIGGGLNYGYTF TRBV19 TRBD1 . TRBJ1-2
TGTGCCAGCAGCGAGAGCGGGGGTGCCTACAATGAGCAGTTCTTC CASSESGGAYNEQFF TRBV9 TRBD2 many TRBJ2-1
TGTGCCAGCAGCTTAGTTTCCCAGGGTTCATGGACCCAGTACTTC CASSLVSQGSWTQYF TRBV7-9 . . TRBJ2-5
TGTGCCAGCAGCTTGGCTTCGGGAGAAGAGACCCAGTACTTC CASSLASGEETQYF TRBV5-6 . . TRBJ2-5
TGTGCCAGCAGCCACCTAGGCGTCGGAGACTACGAGCAGTACTTC CASSHLGVGDYEQYF TRBV7-2 . . TRBJ2-7
TGTGCCAGCAGTTACTCTATAGTAAAAAACACTGAAGCTTTCTTT CASSYSIVKNTEAFF TRBV6-5 . once TRBJ1-1
TGTGCCAGCAGCGCCCCCCAAGGGGGTTTGAACACCATATATTTT CASSAPQGGLNTIYF TRBV9 . once TRBJ1-3
TGCAGCGTTGAAGACTACCCGAACACCGGGGAGCTGTTTTTT CSVEDYPNTGELFF TRBV29-1 . . TRBJ2-2
TGTGCCAGCAGTTTTATCGGGGTAGCCAAAAACATTCAGTACTTC CASSFIGVAKNIQYF TRBV28 . once TRBJ2-4
TGTGCCAGCAGCCAAAACAGCGGGCCACCAGAGACCCAGTACTTC CASSQNSGPPETQYF TRBV7-2 . . TRBJ2-5
TGCGCCAGCAGCCGATTGACTAGCGGGAGGCCAACACCTACCTACAATGAGCAGTTCTTC CASSRLTSGRPTPTYNEQFF TRBV5-1 TRBD2 . TRBJ2-1
TGTGCCAGCACCAGACGGGGGGTAGTCGTGGGGGAGCTGTTTTTT CASTRRGVVVGELFF TRBV11-2 TRBD2 . TRBJ2-2
TGTGCCAGCAGTAACATCCATACATTGGGACAGCTCTATGGCTACACCTTC CASSNIHTLGQLYGYTF TRBV27 TRBD1 . TRBJ1-2
TGTGCCAGCAGCTTCCCAAGGGGGATGAACACTGAAGCTTTCTTT CASSFPRGMNTEAFF TRBV5-5 . . TRBJ1-1
TGTGCCAGCAGCCCATTGGGCACAGCCACCTATGGCTACACCTTC CASSPLGTATYGYTF TRBV5-4 . . TRBJ1-2
TGTGCCAGCAGCCAAGGGACAGGGAACAATCAGCCCCAGCATTTT CASSQGTGNNQPQHF TRBV3-1/TRBV3-2 TRBD1 . TRBJ1-5
TGCAGTGCTAGAGGGGAGGGCGCGTTGCACTTC CSARGEGALHF TRBV20-1 TRBD2 . TRBJ2-5
TGTGCCAGCAGTTACTCTCGGCGGGGGAGGTACAATGAGCAGTTCTTC CASSYSRRGRYNEQFF TRBV6-5 TRBD2 . TRBJ2-1
TGTGCCAGCAGTCCTCGGACAGGGGGTATCGATGGCTACACCTTC CASSPRTGGIDGYTF TRBV27 TRBD1 . TRBJ1-2
TGTGCCAGTAGTATGGGCATCTCAGCGGGAGTGGGCCCCTACAATGAGCAGTTCTTC CASSMGISAGVGPYNEQFF TRBV19 TRBD2 . TRBJ2-1
TGTGCCAGCAGCTTAGCCATGCGGACCATATATTTT CASSLAMRTIYF TRBV7-9 . . TRBJ1-3
TGCGCCAGCGGGGAAGGGGGACCCAGTGAAAAACTGTTTTTT CASGEGGPSEKLFF TRBV5-1 . . TRBJ1-4
TGTGCCAGCAGTTTATCCGACACCGGGGAGCTGTTTTTT CASSLSDTGELFF TRBV28 . . TRBJ2-2